Only a few counts were recorded for the clone carrying this T cell receptor beta chain. Its specificity is unknown. The V gene end was trimmed by 6 bases and the J gene end by 12 bases; junction bases not matched to a gene: 14. This CDR3 spans 14 amino acids. The sample is drawn from a study of response to subunit inactivated influenza vaccine. Study-level findings and limits: The authors suggested that every seasonal influenza vaccination recruits few new T cells.

MiXCR was run by TCRdb on the RT-PCR reads, yielding one entry per CDR3 protein. This sample carries hundreds of thousands of distinct CDR3 sequences, around 14% of them seen once, and the ten largest clones take 6.5% to 8.5%. Material: PBMCs from blood, obtained less than 15 days before vaccination. This chain links TRBV12-3 or TRBV12-4 with TRBJ2-1, with 7 bases lining up with TRBD2. This clonotype was obtained from a man aged 45-60 years who received an inactivated influenza vaccine. The CDR3 nucleotides are TGTGCCAGCAGGGAGCGGGGATGGGAGGGAGGGCAGTTCTTC. This codes for CASRERGWEGGQFF.